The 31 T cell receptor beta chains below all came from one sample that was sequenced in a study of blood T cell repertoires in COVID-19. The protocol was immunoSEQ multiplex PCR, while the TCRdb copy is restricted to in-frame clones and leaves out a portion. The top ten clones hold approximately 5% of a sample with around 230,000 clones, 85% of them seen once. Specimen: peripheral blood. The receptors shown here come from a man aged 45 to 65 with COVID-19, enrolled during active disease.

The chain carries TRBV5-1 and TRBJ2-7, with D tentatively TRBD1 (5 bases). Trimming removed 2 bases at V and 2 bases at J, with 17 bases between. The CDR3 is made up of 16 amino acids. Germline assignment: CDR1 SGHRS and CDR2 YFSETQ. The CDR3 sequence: CASSLSGKDGAYEQYF. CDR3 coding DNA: TGCGCCAGCAGCTTATCAGGGAAGGATGGAGCCTACGAGCAGTACTTC.

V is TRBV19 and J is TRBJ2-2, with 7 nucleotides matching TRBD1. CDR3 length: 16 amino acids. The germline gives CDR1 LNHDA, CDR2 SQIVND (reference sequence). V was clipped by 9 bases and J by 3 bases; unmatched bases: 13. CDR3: CARGNRGDRDTGELFF. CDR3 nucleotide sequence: TGTGCCAGGGGCAACAGGGGAGATAGAGACACCGGGGAGCTGTTTTTT.

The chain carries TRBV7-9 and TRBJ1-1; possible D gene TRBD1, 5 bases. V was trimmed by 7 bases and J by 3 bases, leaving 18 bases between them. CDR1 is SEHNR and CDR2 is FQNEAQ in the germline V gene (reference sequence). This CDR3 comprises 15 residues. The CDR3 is CASIPPTASDTEAFF. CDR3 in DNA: TGTGCCAGCATCCCACCGACAGCGTCAGACACTGAAGCTTTCTTT.

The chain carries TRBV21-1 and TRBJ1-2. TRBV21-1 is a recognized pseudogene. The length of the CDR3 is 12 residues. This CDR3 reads CASSQARDGYTF. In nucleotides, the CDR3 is TGTGCCAGCAGCCAAGCACGGGATGGCTACACCTTC.

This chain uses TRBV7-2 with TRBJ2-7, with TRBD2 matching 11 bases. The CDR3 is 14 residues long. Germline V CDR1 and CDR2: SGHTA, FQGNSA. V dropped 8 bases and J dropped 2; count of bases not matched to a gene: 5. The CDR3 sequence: CASSSSGRTYEQYF. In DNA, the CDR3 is TGTGCCAGCTCATCTAGCGGGAGGACCTACGAGCAGTACTTC.

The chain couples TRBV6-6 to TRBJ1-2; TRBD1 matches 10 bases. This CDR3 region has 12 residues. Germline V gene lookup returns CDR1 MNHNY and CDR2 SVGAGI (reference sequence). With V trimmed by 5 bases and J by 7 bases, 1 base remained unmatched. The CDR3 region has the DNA TGTGCCAGCAGTGGACAGGGGGGTGGCTACACCTTC. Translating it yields CASSGQGGGYTF.

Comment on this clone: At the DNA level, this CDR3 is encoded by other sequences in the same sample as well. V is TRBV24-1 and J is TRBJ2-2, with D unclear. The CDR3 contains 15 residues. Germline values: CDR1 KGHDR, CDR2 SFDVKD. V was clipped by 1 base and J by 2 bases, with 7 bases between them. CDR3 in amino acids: CATSDLRGNTGELFF. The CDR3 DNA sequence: TGTGCCACCAGTGATTTAAGAGGCAACACCGGGGAGCTGTTTTTT.

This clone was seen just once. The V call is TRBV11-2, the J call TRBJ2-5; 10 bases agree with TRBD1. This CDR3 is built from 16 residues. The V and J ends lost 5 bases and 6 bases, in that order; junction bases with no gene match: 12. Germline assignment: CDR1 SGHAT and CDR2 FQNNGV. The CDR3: CASSQSRGQGYKTQYF. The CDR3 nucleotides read TGTGCCAGCAGCCAATCGAGGGGACAGGGGTACAAGACCCAGTACTTC.

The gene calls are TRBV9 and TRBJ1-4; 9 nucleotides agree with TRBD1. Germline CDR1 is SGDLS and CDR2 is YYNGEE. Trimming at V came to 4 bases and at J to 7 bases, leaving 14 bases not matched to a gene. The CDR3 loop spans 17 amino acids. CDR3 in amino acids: CASSSTRAGTGIEKLFF. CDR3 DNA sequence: TGTGCCAGCAGCTCAACTCGAGCCGGGACAGGGATTGAAAAACTGTTTTTT.

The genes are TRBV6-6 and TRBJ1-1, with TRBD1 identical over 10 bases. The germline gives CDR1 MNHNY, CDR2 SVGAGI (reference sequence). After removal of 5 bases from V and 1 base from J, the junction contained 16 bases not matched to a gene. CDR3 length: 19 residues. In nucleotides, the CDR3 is TGTGCCAGCAGTCTCACTACCCCCGGGACAGGGGTTCGGAACACTGAAGCTTTCTTT. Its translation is CASSLTTPGTGVRNTEAFF.

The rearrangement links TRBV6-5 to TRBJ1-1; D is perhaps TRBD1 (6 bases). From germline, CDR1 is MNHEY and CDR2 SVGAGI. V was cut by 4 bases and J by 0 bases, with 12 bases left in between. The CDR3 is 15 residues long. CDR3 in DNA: TGTGCCAGCAGTTTGGGGGCCAAGATGAACACTGAAGCTTTCTTT. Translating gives CASSLGAKMNTEAFF.

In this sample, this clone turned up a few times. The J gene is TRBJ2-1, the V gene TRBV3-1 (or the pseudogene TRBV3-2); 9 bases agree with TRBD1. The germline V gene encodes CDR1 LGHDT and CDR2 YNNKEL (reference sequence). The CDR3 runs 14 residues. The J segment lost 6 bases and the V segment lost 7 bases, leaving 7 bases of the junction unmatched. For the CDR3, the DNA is TGTGCCAGCACCCACGAGGGACAGGGCAATGAGCAGTTCTTC. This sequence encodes CASTHEGQGNEQFF.

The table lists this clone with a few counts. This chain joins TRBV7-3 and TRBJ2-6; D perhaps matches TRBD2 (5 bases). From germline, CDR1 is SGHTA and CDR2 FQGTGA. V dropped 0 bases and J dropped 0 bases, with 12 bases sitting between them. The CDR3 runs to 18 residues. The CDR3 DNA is TGTGCCAGCAGCTTAACGCTGGTGGGGAGCTCTGGGGCCAACGTCCTGACTTTC. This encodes CASSLTLVGSSGANVLTF.

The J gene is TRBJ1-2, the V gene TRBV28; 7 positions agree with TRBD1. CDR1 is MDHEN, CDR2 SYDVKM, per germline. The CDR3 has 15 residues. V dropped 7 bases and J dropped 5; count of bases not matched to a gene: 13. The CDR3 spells CASTPSGTVGYGYTF. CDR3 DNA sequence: TGTGCCAGCACCCCCTCCGGGACAGTGGGTTATGGCTACACCTTC.

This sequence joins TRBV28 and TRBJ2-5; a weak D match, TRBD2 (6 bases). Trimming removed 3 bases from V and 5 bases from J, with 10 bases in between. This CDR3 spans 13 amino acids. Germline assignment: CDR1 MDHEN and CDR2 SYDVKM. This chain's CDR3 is CASSFGGLETQYF. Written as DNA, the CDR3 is TGTGCCAGCAGTTTCGGAGGGCTGGAGACCCAGTACTTC.

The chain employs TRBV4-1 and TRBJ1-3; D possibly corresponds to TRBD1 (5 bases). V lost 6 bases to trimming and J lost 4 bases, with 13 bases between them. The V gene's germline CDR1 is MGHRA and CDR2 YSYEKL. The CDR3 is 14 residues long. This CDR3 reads CASRSPGVGNTIYF. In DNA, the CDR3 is TGCGCCAGCAGATCTCCGGGGGTAGGAAACACCATATATTTT.

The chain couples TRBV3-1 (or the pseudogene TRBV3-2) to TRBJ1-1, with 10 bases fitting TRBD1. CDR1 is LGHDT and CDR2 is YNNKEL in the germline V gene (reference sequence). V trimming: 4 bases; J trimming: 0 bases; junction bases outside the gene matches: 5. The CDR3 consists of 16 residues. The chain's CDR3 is CASSPGTGVLNTEAFF. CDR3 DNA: TGTGCCAGCAGCCCAGGGACAGGGGTCTTGAACACTGAAGCTTTCTTT.

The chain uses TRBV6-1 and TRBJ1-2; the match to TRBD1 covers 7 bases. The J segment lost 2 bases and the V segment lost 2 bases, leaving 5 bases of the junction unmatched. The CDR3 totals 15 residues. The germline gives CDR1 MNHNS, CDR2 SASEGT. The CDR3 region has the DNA TGTGCCAGCAGTGAATTCGGCAGGGGGAACTATGGCTACACCTTC. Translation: CASSEFGRGNYGYTF.

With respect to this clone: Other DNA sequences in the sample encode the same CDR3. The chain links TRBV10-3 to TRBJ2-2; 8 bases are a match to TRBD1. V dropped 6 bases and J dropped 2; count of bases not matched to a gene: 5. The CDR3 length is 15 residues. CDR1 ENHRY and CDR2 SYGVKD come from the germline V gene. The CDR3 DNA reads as TGTGCCATCAGCCTCGGACAGGGAAACACCGGGGAGCTGTTTTTT. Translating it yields CAISLGQGNTGELFF.

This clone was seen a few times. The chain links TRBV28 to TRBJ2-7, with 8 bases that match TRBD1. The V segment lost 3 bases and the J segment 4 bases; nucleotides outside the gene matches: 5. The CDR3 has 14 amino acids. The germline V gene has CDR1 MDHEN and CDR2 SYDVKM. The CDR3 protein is CASSFPGTGYEQYF. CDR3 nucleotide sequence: TGTGCCAGCAGTTTTCCGGGGACAGGATACGAGCAGTACTTC.

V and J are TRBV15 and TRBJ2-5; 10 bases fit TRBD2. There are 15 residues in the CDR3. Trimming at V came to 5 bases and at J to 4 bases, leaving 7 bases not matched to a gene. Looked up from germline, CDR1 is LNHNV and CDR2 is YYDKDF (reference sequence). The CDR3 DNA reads TGTGCCACCAGCCCCGCTAGCGGGGGATCAGAGACCCAGTACTTC. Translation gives CATSPASGGSETQYF.

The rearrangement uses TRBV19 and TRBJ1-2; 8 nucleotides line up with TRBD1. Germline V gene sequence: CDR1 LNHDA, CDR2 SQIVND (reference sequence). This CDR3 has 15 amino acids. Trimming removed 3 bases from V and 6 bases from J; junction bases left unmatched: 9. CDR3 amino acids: CASSIGQGRRNGYTF. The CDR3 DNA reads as TGTGCCAGTAGTATTGGACAGGGAAGGCGGAATGGCTACACCTTC.

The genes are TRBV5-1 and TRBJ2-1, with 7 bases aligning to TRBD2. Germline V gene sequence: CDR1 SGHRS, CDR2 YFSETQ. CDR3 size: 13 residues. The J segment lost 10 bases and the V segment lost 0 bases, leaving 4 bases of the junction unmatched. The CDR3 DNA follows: TGCGCCAGCAGCTTGGGCGGGGGAGAGGAGCAGTTCTTC. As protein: CASSLGGGEEQFF. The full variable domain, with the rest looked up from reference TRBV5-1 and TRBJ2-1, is KAGVTQTPRYLIKTRGQQVTLSCSPISGHRSVSWYQQTPGQGLQFLFEYFSETQRNKGNFPGRFSGRQFSNSRSEMNVSTLELGDSALYLCASSLGGGEEQFFGPGTRLTVL.

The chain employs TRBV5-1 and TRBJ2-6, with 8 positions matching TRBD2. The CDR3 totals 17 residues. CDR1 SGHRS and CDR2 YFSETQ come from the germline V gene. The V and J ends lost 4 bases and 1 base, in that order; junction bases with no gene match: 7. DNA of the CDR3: TGCGCCAGCAGCGTGCTAGCGGGCGAATCTGGGGCCAACGTCCTGACTTTC. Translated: CASSVLAGESGANVLTF.

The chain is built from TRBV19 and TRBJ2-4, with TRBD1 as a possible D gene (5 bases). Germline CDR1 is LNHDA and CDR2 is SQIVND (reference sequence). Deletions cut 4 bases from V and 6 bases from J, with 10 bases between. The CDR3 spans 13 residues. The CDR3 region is CASSSQGTNIQYF. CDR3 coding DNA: TGTGCCAGTAGTAGTCAGGGTACAAACATTCAGTACTTC.

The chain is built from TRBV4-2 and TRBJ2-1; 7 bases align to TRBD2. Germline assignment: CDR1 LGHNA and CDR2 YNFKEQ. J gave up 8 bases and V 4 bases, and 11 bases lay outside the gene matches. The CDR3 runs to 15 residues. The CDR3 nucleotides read TGTGCCAGCAGCCCAAGGGCGGGGGAGTCTCATGAGCAGTTCTTC. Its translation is CASSPRAGESHEQFF.

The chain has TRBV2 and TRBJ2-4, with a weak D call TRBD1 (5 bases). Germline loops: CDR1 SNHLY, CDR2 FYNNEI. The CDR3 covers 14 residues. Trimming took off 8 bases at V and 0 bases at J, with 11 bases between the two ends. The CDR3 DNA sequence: TGTGCCAGCCGGACACCTTTAGCCAAAAACATTCAGTACTTC. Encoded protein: CASRTPLAKNIQYF.

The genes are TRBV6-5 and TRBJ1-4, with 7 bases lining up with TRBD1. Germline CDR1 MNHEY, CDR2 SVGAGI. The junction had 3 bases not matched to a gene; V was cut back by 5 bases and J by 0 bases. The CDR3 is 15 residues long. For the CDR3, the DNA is TGTGCCAGCAGTCGCGACAGGGCAACTAATGAAAAACTGTTTTTT. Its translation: CASSRDRATNEKLFF.

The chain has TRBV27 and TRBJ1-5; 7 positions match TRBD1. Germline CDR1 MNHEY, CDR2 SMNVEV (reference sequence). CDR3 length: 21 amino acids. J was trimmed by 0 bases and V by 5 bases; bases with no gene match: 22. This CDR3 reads CASSPGTTTGPDPYSNQPQHF. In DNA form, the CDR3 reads TGTGCCAGCAGTCCCGGCACTACGACAGGGCCCGATCCATATAGCAATCAGCCCCAGCATTTT.

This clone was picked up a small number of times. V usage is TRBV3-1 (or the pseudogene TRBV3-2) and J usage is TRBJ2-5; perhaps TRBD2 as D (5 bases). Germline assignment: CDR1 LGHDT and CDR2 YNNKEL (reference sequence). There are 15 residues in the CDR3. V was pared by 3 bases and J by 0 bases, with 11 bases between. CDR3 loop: CASSQRRTDQETQYF. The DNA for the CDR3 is TGTGCCAGCAGCCAGCGGAGGACTGACCAAGAGACCCAGTACTTC.

The CDR3, as DNA: TGCGCCAGCAGCCAAGACCGACAGATCTACGAGCAGTACTTC. Residues: CASSQDRQIYEQYF. The rearrangement links TRBV4-1 to TRBJ2-7, with D maybe TRBD1 (5 bases). The V and J ends lost 0 bases and 3 bases respectively, with 9 bases between them. This CDR3 spans 14 amino acids. Per germline, CDR1 MGHRA and CDR2 YSYEKL.